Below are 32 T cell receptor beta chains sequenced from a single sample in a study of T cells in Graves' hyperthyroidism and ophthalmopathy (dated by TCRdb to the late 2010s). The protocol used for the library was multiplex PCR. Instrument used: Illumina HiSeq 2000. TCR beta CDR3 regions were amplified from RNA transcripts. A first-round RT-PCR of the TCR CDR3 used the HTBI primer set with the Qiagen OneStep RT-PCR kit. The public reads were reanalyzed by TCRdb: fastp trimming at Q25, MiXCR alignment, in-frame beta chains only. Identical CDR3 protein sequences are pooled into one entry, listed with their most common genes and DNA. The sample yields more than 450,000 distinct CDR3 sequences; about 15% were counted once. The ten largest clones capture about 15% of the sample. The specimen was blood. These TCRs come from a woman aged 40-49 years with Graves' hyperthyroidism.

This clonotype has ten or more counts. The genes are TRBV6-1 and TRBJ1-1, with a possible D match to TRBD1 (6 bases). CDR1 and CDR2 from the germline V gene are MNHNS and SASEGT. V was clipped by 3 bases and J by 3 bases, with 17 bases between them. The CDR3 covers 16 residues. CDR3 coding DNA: TGTGCCAGCAGTGATTTCAGGGGCCATGAGGACACTGAAGCTTTCTTT. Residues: CASSDFRGHEDTEAFF.

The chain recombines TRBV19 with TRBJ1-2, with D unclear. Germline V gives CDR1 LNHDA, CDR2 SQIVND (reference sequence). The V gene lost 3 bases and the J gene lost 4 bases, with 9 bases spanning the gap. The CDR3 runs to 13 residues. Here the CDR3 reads CASSILAPYGYTF. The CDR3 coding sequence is TGTGCCAGTAGTATCTTGGCCCCCTATGGCTACACCTTC. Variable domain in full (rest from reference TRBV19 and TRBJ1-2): DGGITQSPKYLFRKEGQNVTLSCEQNLNHDAMYWYRQDPGQGLRLIYYSQIVNDFQKGDIAEGYSVSREKKESFPLTVTSAQKNPTAFYLCASSILAPYGYTFGSGTRLTVV.

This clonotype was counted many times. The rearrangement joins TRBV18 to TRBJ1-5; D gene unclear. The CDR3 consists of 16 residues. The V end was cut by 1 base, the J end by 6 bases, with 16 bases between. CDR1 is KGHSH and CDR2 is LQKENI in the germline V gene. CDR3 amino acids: CASSPLPSEGSQPQHF. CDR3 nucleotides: TGTGCCAGCTCACCACTCCCGTCGGAGGGAAGTCAGCCCCAGCATTTT.

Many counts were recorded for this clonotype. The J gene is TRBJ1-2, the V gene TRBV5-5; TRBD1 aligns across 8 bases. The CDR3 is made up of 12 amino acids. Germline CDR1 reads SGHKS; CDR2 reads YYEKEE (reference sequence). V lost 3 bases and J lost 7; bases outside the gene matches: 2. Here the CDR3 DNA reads TGTGCCAGCAGCTGGACAGGGTTTGGCTACACCTTC. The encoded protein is CASSWTGFGYTF.

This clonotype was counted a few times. CDR3 region: CASSQERISGNTIYF. In nucleotides, the CDR3 is TGTGCCAGCAGCCAAGAAAGGATCTCTGGAAACACCATATATTTT. This rearrangement joins TRBV3-1 to TRBJ1-3; D uncertain. The CDR3 loop spans 15 amino acids. From germline, CDR1 is LGHDT and CDR2 YNNKEL (reference sequence). The V end lost 0 bases, the J end lost 0 bases, and 6 bases lay between the germline ends. The full variable domain, in which reference TRBV3-1 and TRBJ1-3 provide the parts outside the CDR3, is DTAVSQTPKYLVTQMGNDKSIKCEQNLGHDTMYWYKQDSKKFLKIMFSYNNKELIINETVPNRFSPKSPDKAHLNLHINSLELGDSAVYFCASSQERISGNTIYFGEGSWLTVV.

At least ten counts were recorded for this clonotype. CDR3 coding DNA: TGTGCCAGCAGCGTTCGCGCAATTGCCTACAATGAGCAGTTCTTC. Translation: CASSVRAIAYNEQFF. The chain carries TRBV7-2 and TRBJ2-1; no clear D. Per the germline V gene, CDR1 is SGHTA and CDR2 is FQGNSA. V lost 5 bases, J lost 2 bases, and 13 bases lay in between. The CDR3 is 15 residues long.

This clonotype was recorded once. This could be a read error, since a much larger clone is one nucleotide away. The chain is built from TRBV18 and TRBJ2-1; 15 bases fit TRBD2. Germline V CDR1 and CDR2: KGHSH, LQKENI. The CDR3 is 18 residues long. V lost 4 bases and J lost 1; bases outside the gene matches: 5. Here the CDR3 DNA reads TGTGCCAGCTCACGCGGGGGACTAGCGGGAGGATCCTACAATGAGCAGTTCTTC. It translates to CASSRGGLAGGSYNEQFF.

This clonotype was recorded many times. CDR3 DNA sequence: TGCAGTGCTCGTAGTCTGAGCACAGATACGCAGTATTTT. Protein: CSARSLSTDTQYF. This sequence joins TRBV20-1 and TRBJ2-3; D is uncertain. CDR1 and CDR2 from the germline V gene are DFQATT and SNEGSKA (reference sequence). The CDR3 loop spans 13 amino acids. Trimming removed 5 bases from V and 0 bases from J, with 9 bases in between.

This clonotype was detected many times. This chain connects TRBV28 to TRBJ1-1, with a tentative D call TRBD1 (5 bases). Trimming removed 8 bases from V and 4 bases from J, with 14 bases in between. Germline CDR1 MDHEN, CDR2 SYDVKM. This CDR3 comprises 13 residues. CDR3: CASGKGPSTEAFF. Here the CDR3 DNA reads TGTGCCAGCGGGAAGGGGCCTAGCACTGAAGCTTTCTTT.

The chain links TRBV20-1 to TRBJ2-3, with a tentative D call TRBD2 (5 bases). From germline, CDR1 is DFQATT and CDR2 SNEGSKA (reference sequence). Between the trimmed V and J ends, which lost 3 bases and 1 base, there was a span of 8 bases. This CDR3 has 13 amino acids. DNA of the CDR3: TGCAGTGCTAGTTTCGGGGGCACAGATACGCAGTATTTT. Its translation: CSASFGGTDTQYF.

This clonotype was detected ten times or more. CDR3 nucleotide sequence: TGCAGTGCTGAGACCCCGCCCTACGAGCAGTACTTC. Residues: CSAETPPYEQYF. This rearrangement joins TRBV20-1 to TRBJ2-7; no definite D call. CDR3 length: 12 residues. Germline values: CDR1 DFQATT, CDR2 SNEGSKA (reference sequence). V lost 5 bases and J 2 bases, leaving 10 bases between the germline ends.

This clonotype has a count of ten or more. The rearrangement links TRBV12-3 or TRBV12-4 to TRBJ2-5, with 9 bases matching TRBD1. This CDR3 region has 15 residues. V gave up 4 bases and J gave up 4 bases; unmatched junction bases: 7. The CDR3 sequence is CASSYTGGSGETQYF. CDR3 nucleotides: TGTGCCAGCAGTTATACAGGGGGCAGCGGAGAGACCCAGTACTTC.

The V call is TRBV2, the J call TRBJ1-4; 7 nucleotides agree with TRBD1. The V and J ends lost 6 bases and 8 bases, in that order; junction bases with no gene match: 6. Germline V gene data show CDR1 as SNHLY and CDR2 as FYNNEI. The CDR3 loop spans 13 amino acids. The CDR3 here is CASRGQDIEKLFF. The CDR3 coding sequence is TGTGCCAGCAGAGGACAGGATATAGAAAAACTGTTTTTT.

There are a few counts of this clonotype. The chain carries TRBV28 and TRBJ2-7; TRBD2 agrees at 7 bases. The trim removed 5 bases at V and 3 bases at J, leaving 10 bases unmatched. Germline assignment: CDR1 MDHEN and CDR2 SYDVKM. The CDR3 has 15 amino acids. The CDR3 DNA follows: TGTGCCAGCAGTCCTCATAGCGGGTCGGACTACGAGCAGTACTTC. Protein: CASSPHSGSDYEQYF. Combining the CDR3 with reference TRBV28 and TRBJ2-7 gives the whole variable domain DVKVTQSSRYLVKRTGEKVFLECVQDMDHENMFWYRQDPGLGLRLIYFSYDVKMKEKGDIPEGYSVSREKKERFSLILESASTNQTSMYLCASSPHSGSDYEQYFGPGTRLTVT.

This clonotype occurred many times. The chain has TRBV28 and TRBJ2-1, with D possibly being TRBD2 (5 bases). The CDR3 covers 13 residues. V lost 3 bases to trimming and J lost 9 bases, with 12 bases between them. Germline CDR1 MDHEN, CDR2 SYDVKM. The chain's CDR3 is CASSFVEDGEQFF. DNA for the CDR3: TGTGCCAGCAGTTTTGTGGAGGACGGTGAGCAGTTCTTC.

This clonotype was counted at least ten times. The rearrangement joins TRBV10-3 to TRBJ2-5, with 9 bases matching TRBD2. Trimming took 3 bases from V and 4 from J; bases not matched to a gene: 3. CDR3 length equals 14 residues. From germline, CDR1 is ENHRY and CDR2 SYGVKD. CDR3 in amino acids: CAISEIAGVETQYF. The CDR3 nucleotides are TGTGCCATCAGTGAAATAGCGGGAGTAGAGACCCAGTACTTC.

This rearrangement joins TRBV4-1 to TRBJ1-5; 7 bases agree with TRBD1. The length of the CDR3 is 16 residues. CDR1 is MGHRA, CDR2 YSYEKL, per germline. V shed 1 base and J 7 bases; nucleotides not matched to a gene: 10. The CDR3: CASSQGGRGLGQPQHF. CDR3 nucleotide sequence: TGCGCCAGCAGCCAAGGGGGGAGGGGGCTGGGACAGCCCCAGCATTTT.

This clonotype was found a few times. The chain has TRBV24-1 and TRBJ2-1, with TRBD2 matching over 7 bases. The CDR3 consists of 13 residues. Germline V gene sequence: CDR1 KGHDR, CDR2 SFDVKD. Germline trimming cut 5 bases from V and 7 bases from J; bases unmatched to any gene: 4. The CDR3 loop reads CATSALARNEQFF. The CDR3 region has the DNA TGTGCCACCAGTGCACTAGCGAGGAATGAGCAGTTCTTC.

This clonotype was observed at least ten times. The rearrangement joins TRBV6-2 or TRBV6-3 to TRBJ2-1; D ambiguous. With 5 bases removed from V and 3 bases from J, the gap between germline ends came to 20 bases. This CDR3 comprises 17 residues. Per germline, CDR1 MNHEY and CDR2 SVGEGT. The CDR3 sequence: CASSDNPSRNLYNEQFF. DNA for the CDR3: TGTGCCAGCAGTGATAATCCTTCACGAAACCTCTACAATGAGCAGTTCTTC.

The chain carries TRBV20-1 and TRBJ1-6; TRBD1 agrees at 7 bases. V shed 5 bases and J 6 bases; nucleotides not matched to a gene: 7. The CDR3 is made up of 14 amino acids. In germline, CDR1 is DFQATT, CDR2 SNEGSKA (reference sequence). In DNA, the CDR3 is TGCAGTGCTCAACCGGGACAGTCTAATTCACCCCTCCACTTT. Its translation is CSAQPGQSNSPLHF.

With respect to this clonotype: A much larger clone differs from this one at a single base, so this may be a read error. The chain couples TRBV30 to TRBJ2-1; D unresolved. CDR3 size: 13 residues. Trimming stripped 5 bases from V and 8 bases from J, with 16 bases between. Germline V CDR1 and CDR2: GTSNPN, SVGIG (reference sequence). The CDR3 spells CAWEPMAYDEQFF. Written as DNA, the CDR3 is TGTGCCTGGGAACCCATGGCTTACGATGAGCAGTTCTTC.

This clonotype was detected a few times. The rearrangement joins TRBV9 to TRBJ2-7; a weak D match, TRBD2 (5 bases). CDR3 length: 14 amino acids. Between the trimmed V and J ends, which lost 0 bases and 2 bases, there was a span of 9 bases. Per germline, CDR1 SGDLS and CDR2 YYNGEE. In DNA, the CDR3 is TGTGCCAGCAGCGTAGACGGGAATGCCTACGAGCAGTACTTC. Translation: CASSVDGNAYEQYF. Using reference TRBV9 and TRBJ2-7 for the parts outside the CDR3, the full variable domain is DSGVTQTPKHLITATGQRVTLRCSPRSGDLSVYWYQQSLDQGLQFLIQYYNGEERAKGNILERFSAQQFPDLHSELNLSSLELGDSALYFCASSVDGNAYEQYFGPGTRLTVT.

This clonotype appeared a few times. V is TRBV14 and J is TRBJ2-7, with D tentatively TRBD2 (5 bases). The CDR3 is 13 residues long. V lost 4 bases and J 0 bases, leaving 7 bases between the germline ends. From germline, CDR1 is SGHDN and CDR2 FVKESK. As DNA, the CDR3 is TGTGCCAGCAGCCGGCTAGCCTCCTACGAGCAGTACTTC. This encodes CASSRLASYEQYF.

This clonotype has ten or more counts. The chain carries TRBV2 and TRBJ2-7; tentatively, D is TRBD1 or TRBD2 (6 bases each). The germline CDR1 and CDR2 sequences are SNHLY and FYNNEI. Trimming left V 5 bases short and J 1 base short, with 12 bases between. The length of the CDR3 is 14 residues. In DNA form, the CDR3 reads TGTGCCAGCAGTAGGGGGGCCGGGTCCTACGAGCAGTACTTC. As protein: CASSRGAGSYEQYF. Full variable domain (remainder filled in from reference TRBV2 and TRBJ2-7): EPEVTQTPSHQVTQMGQEVILRCVPISNHLYFYWYRQILGQKVEFLVSFYNNEISEKSEIFDDQFSVERPDGSNFTLKIRSTKLEDSAMYFCASSRGAGSYEQYFGPGTRLTVT.

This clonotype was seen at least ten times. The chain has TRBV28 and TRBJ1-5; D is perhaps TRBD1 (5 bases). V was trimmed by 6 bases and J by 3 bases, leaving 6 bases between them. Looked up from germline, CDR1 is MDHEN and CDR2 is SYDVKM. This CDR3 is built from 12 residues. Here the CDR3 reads CASSRVNQPQHF. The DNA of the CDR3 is TGTGCCAGCAGCAGGGTCAATCAGCCCCAGCATTTT.

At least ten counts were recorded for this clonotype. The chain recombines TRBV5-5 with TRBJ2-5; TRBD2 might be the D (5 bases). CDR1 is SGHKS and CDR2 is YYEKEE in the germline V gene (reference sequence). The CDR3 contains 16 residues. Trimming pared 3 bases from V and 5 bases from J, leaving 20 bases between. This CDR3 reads CASSWSGLAVSETQYF. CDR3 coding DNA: TGTGCCAGCAGCTGGTCCGGGCTAGCCGTCTCTGAGACCCAGTACTTC.

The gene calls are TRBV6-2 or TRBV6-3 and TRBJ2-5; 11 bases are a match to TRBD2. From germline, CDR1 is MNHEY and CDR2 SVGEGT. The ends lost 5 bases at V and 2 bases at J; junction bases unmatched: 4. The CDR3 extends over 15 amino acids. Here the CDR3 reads CASSILAGGQETQYF. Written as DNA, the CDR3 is TGTGCCAGCAGTATTTTAGCGGGAGGGCAAGAGACCCAGTACTTC.

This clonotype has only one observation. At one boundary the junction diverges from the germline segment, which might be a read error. The CDR3 nucleotides are TGCAGCGTTGGACTGAGCTCCTACGAGCAGTGCTTC. This gives the protein CSVGLSSYEQCF. The rearrangement links TRBV29-1 to TRBJ2-7; D unresolved. The CDR3 is 12 residues long. Germline assignment: CDR1 SQVTM and CDR2 ANQGSEA.

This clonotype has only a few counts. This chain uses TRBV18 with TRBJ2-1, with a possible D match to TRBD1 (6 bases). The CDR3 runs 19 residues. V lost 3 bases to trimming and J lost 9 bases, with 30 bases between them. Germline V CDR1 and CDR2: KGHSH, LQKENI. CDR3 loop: CASSPSPYLDRSELAEQFF. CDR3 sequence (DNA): TGTGCCAGCTCACCGTCTCCGTACCTCGACAGGAGTGAACTGGCTGAGCAGTTCTTC.

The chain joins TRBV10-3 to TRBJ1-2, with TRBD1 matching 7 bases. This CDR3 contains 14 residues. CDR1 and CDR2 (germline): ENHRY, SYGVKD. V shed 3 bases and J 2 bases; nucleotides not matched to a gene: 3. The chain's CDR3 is CAISDSTGNYGYTF. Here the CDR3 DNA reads TGTGCCATCAGTGATTCGACAGGGAACTATGGCTACACCTTC.

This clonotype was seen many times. This chain's CDR3 is CASSLRTIMNTEAFF. The CDR3 nucleotides read TGTGCCAGCAGTTTACGGACTATTATGAACACTGAAGCTTTCTTT. The chain couples TRBV28 to TRBJ1-1; no definite D call. Germline V lookup: CDR1 MDHEN, CDR2 SYDVKM. There are 15 residues in the CDR3. V lost 2 bases to trimming and J lost 0 bases, with 10 bases between them.

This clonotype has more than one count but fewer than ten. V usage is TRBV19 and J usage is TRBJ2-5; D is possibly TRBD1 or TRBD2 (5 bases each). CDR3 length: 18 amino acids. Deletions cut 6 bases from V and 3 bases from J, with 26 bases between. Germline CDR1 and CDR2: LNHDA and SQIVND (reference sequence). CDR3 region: CASSPQGNYRLREETQYF. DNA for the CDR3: TGTGCCAGTAGCCCTCAGGGTAATTATCGGCTGCGGGAAGAGACCCAGTACTTC.